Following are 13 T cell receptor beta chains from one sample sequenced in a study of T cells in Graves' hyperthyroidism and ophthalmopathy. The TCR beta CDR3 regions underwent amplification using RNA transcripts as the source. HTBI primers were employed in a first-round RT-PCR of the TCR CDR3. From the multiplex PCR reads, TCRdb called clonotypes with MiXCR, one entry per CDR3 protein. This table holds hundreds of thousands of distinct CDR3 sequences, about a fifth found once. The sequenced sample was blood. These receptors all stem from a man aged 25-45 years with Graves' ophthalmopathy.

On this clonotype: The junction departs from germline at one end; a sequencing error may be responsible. CDR3 in amino acids: CASSPTSARGNNEQFF. The DNA of the CDR3 is TGTGCCAGCAGCCCAACTTCAGCGCGAGGGAACAATGAGCAGTTCTTC. The V and J genes are TRBV5-1 and TRBJ2-1, with D perhaps TRBD2 (5 bases). The length of the CDR3 is 16 residues. Germline CDR1 reads SGHRS; CDR2 reads YFSETQ.

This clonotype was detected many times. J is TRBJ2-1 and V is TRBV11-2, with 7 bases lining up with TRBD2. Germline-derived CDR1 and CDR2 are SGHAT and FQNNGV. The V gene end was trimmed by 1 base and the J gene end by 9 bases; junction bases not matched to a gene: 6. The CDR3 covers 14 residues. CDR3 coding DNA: TGTGCCAGCAGCTTAGGCGGGAGAGGGAGTGAGCAGTTCTTC. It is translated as CASSLGGRGSEQFF.

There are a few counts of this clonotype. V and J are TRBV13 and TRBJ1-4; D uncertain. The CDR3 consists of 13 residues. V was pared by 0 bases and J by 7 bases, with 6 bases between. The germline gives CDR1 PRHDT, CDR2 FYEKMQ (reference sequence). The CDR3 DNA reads TGTGCCAGCAGCTTAGGCCTCGCTGAAAAACTGTTTTTT. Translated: CASSLGLAEKLFF.

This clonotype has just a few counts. The CDR3 DNA reads TGTGCCAGCAGCTTAAGCAACAGTTTGTATGGCTACACCTTC. Protein: CASSLSNSLYGYTF. The V and J genes are TRBV7-6 and TRBJ1-2; unclear D gene. The CDR3 runs to 14 residues. CDR1 and CDR2 (germline): SGHVS, FNYEAQ. Trimming shortened V by 2 bases and J by 5 bases, and 12 bases separated the two germline ends.

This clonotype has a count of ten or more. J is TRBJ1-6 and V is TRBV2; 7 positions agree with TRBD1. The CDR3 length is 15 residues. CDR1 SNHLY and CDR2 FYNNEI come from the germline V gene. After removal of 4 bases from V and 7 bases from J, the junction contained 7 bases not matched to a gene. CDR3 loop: CASSVLGTANSPLHF. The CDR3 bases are TGTGCCAGCAGTGTCCTTGGGACAGCGAATTCACCCCTCCACTTT.

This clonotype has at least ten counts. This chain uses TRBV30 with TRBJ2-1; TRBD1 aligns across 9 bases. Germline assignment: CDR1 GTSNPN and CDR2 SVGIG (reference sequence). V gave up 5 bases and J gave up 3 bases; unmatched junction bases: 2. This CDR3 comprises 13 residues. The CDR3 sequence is CAWGTGIYNEQFF. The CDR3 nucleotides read TGTGCCTGGGGGACAGGGATCTACAATGAGCAGTTCTTC.

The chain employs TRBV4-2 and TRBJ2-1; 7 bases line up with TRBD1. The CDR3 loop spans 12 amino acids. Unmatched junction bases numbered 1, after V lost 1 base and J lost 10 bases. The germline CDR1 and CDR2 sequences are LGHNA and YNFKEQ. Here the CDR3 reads CASSQADREQFF. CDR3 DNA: TGTGCCAGCAGCCAAGCGGACAGGGAGCAGTTCTTC.

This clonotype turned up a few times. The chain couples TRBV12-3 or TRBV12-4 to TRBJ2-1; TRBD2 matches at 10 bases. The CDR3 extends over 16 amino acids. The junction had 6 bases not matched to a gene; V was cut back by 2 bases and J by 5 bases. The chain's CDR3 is CASSLLAGVGDNEQFF. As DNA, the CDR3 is TGTGCCAGCAGTTTACTAGCGGGAGTAGGTGACAATGAGCAGTTCTTC.

The CDR3 DNA follows: TGTGCCAGCAGCCCCCCAGGGAAGGTCGGGGAGCTGTTTTTT. This translates into CASSPPGKVGELFF. The chain uses TRBV4-2 and TRBJ2-2; D is possibly TRBD1 (5 bases). The CDR3 extends over 14 amino acids. CDR1 is LGHNA and CDR2 is YNFKEQ in the germline V gene. Trimming removed 4 bases from V and 7 bases from J, with 13 bases in between.

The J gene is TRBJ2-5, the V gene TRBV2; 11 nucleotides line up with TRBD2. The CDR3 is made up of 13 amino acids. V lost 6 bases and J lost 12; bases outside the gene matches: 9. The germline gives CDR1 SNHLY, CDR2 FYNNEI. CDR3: CASREVAGGPKYF. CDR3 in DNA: TGTGCCAGCAGAGAGGTAGCGGGAGGGCCGAAGTACTTC.

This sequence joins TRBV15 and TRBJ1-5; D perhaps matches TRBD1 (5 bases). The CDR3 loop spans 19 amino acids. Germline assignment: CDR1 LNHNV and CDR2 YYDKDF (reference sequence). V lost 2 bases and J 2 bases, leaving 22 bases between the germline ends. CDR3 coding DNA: TGTGCCACCAGCAGACCTACAAGAGGCGGTCCGGGGGGCAATCAGCCCCAGCATTTT. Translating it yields CATSRPTRGGPGGNQPQHF. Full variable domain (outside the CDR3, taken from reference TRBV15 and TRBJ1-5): DAMVIQNPRYQVTQFGKPVTLSCSQTLNHNVMYWYQQKSSQAPKLLFHYYDKDFNNEADTPDNFQSRRPNTSFCFLDIRSPGLGDTAMYLCATSRPTRGGPGGNQPQHFGDGTRLSIL.

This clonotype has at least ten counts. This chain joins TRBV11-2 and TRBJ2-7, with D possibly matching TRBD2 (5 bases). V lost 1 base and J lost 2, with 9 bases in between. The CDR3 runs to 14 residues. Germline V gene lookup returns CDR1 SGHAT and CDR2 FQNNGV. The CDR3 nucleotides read TGTGCCAGCAGCTTAGGTAGCGTAACCTACGAGCAGTACTTC. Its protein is CASSLGSVTYEQYF.

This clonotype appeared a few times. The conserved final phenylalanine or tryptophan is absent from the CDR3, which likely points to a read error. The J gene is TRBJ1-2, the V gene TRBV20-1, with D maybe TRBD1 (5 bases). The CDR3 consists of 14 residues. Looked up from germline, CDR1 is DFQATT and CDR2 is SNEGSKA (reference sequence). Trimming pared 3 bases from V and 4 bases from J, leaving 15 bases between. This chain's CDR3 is CSARIGRVAYGYTL. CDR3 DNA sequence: TGCAGTGCTAGGATCGGCAGGGTGGCCTATGGCTACACCCTC.